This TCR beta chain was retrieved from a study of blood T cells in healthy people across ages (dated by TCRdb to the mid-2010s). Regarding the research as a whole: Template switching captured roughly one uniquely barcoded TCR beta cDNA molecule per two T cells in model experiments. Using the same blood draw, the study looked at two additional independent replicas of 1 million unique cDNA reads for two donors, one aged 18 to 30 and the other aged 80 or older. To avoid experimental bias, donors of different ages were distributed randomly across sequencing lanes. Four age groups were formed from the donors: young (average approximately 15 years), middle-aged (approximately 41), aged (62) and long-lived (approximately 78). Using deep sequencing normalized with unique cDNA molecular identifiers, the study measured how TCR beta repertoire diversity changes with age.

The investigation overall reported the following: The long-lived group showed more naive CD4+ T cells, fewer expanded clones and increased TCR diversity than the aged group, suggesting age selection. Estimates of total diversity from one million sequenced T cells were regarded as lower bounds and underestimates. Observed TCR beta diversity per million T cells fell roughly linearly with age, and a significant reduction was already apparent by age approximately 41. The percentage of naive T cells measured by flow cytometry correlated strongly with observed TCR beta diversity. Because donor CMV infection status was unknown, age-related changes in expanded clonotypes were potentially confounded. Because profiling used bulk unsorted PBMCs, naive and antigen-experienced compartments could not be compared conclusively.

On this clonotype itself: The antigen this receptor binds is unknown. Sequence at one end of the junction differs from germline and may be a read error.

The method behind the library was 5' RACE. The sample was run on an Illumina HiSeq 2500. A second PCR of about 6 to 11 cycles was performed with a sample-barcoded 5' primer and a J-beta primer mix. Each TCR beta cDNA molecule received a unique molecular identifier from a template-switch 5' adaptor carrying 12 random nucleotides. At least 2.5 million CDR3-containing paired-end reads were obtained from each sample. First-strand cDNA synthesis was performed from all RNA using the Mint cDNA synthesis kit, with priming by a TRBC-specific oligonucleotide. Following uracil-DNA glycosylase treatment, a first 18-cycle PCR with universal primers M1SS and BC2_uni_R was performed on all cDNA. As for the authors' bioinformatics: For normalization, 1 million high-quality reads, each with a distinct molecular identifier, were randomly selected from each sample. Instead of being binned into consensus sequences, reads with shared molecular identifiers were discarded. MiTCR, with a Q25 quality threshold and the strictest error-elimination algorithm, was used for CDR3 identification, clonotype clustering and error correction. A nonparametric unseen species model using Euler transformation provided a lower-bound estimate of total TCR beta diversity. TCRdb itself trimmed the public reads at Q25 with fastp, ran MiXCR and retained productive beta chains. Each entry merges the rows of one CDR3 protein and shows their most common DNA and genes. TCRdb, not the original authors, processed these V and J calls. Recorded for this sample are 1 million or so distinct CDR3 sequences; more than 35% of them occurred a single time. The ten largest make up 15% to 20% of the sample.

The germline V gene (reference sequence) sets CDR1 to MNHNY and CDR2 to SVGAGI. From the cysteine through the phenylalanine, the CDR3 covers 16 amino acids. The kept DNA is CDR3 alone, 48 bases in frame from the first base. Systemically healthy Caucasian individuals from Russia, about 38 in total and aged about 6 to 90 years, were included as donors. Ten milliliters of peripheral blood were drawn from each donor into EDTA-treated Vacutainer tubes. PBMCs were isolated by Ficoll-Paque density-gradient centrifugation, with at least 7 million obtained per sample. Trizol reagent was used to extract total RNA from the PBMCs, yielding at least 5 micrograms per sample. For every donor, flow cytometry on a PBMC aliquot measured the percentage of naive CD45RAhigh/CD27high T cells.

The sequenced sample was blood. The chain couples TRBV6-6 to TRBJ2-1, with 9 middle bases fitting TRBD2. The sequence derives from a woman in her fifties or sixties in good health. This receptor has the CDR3 CASGSNGLASPNGQFF. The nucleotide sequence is TGTGCCAGCGGATCCAATGGACTAGCGAGTCCCAATGGGCAGTTCTTC.